These 30 T cell receptor beta chains were all obtained from the same sample, sequenced in a study of molecular identifiers for immune sequencing clone quantification. TCRdb itself ran the PCR reads through MiXCR, one entry per CDR3 protein. The sample lists roughly 320,000 distinct CDR3 sequences; about 21% were seen once. The specimen sequenced was naive CD8+ T cells from blood, with Jurkat cell RNA spiked in. The sample's subset: FACS-sorted CD8+CD4-CCR7+CD45RA+ naive T cells. The source of these receptors is a human donor in good health. Some libraries in this study had Jurkat cell RNA spiked in.

V and J are TRBV28 and TRBJ2-3; possible D gene TRBD2, 7 bases. This CDR3 comprises 17 residues. With 5 bases removed from V and 8 bases from J, the gap between germline ends came to 26 bases. Germline V lookup: CDR1 MDHEN, CDR2 SYDVKM. CDR3 region: CASSPRVFGGGAGTQYF. CDR3 bases: TGTGCCAGCAGTCCTAGAGTATTTGGAGGGGGGGCCGGTACGCAGTATTTT.

A remark on this clonotype: A much more abundant neighbour one base away suggests this may be a read error. The gene calls are TRBV5-3 and TRBJ2-7; D remains ambiguous. TRBV5-3 counts as an open reading frame of uncertain function. The CDR3 loop spans 13 amino acids. CDR3 nucleotides: TGTGCCAGCAGCTTAGACAACCCCTACGAGCAGCACTTC. Translated: CASSLDNPYEQHF.

This clonotype was observed many times. V usage is TRBV2 and J usage is TRBJ2-7; 8 bases are a match to TRBD1. Looked up from germline, CDR1 is SNHLY and CDR2 is FYNNEI. Trimming took 10 bases from V and 2 from J; bases not matched to a gene: 4. The length of the CDR3 is 12 residues. CDR3 region: CATGQGAYEQYF. The CDR3 DNA is TGTGCCACAGGACAGGGCGCCTACGAGCAGTACTTC. Full variable domain (outside the CDR3, taken from reference TRBV2 and TRBJ2-7): EPEVTQTPSHQVTQMGQEVILRCVPISNHLYFYWYRQILGQKVEFLVSFYNNEISEKSEIFDDQFSVERPDGSNFTLKIRSTKLEDSAMYFCATGQGAYEQYFGPGTRLTVT.

This clonotype was counted ten times or more. The chain recombines TRBV4-3 with TRBJ1-4; 9 positions match TRBD1. The V and J ends lost 5 bases and 8 bases, in that order; junction bases with no gene match: 6. The V gene's germline CDR1 is LGHNA and CDR2 YSLEER. The CDR3 runs to 14 residues. CDR3 residues: CASSARTGDEKLFF. The CDR3 DNA sequence: TGCGCCAGCAGCGCCCGGACAGGGGACGAAAAACTGTTTTTT.

The chain combines TRBV24-1 with TRBJ2-1; 7 bases are shared with TRBD2. The CDR3 has 16 amino acids. The ends lost 5 bases at V and 2 bases at J; junction bases unmatched: 8. Per germline, CDR1 KGHDR and CDR2 SFDVKD. This chain's CDR3 is CATSVLSGPTYNEQFF. DNA of the CDR3: TGTGCCACCAGTGTTCTTAGCGGGCCGACCTACAATGAGCAGTTCTTC.

This clonotype was observed at least ten times. The chain recombines TRBV4-1 with TRBJ2-7; D unclear. The V and J ends lost 4 bases and 3 bases respectively, with 10 bases between them. The CDR3 runs to 13 residues. Germline CDR1 reads MGHRA; CDR2 reads YSYEKL. CDR3 nucleotide sequence: TGCGCCAGCAGCCCTACACCATTCTACGAGCAGTACTTC. This codes for CASSPTPFYEQYF.

This clonotype was seen ten or more times. This sequence joins TRBV7-9 and TRBJ2-4; D is perhaps TRBD1 or TRBD2 (5 bases each). The germline V gene has CDR1 SEHNR and CDR2 FQNEAQ (reference sequence). The CDR3 spans 14 residues. V lost 6 bases and J lost 0, with 9 bases in between. CDR3 DNA: TGTGCCAGCAGTACAGGACTAGCCAAAAACATTCAGTACTTC. Protein product: CASSTGLAKNIQYF.

This clonotype was counted ten times or more. V usage is TRBV12-3 or TRBV12-4 and J usage is TRBJ2-5; D call uncertain. The CDR3 covers 15 residues. With 6 bases removed from V and 2 bases from J, the gap between germline ends came to 16 bases. The CDR3 region is CASSLGLLKQETQYF. DNA for the CDR3: TGTGCCAGCAGCCTCGGCCTCTTAAAACAAGAGACCCAGTACTTC.

As for this clonotype: Possible read error: a much larger clone is one base away. The rearrangement uses TRBV12-3 or TRBV12-4 and TRBJ2-5; 12 bases agree with TRBD1. There are 18 residues in the CDR3. CDR3 sequence: CASSSPGQGALDQEAQYF. CDR3 in DNA: TGTGCCAGCAGTTCCCCGGGACAGGGGGCTTTGGACCAAGAGGCCCAGTACTTC.

This clonotype was recorded many times. Written as DNA, the CDR3 is TGTGCCAGCAGCACGACGAACACCATATATTTT. Amino acids: CASSTTNTIYF. This chain joins TRBV12-3 or TRBV12-4 and TRBJ1-3; D is uncertain. Trimming pared 6 bases from V and 7 bases from J, leaving 7 bases between. The CDR3 length is 11 residues.

This clonotype was counted many times. The chain combines TRBV12-3 or TRBV12-4 with TRBJ2-1, with D unclear. Trimming took off 7 bases at V and 8 bases at J, with 12 bases between the two ends. CDR3 length: 12 residues. As DNA, the CDR3 is TGTGCCAGCACCCCGGATGGGCATGAGCAGTTCTTC. Translation gives CASTPDGHEQFF.

The chain employs TRBV6-5 and TRBJ2-3; D is undetermined. V shed 1 base and J shed 4 bases, with 9 bases lying between them. This CDR3 has 14 residues. Germline-derived CDR1 and CDR2 are MNHEY and SVGAGI. The CDR3 DNA reads as TGTGCCAGCAGTTACTTAGCAGGTTCAGATACGCAGTATTTT. Amino acid sequence: CASSYLAGSDTQYF.

This clonotype occurred once. This may be a read error: a much more frequent sequence differs by one nucleotide. The J gene is TRBJ2-2, the V gene TRBV4-1; 10 nucleotides align to TRBD2. Per the germline V gene, CDR1 is MGHRA and CDR2 is YSYEKL. The length of the CDR3 is 16 residues. The V gene end was trimmed by 3 bases and the J gene end by 7 bases; junction bases not matched to a gene: 8. The CDR3 loop is CASSHGSSGRIGELFF. In nucleotides, the CDR3 is TGCGCCAGCAGCCACGGGTCTAGCGGGAGAATCGGGGAGCTGTTTTTT.

This clonotype has ten or more counts. V is TRBV6-6 and J is TRBJ1-6; D remains unclear. The CDR3 has 15 amino acids. Germline V gene data show CDR1 as MNHNY and CDR2 as SVGAGI (reference sequence). The germline V and J ends were trimmed by 2 bases and 7 bases, with 12 bases remaining between them. Here the CDR3 reads CASSYTTLGNSPLHF. CDR3 DNA sequence: TGTGCCAGCAGTTACACGACCTTGGGAAATTCACCCCTCCACTTT.

The V call is TRBV27, the J call TRBJ1-5; D is perhaps TRBD1 (5 bases). Germline assignment: CDR1 MNHEY and CDR2 SMNVEV (reference sequence). The CDR3 is made up of 14 amino acids. Trimming pared 6 bases from V and 2 bases from J, leaving 11 bases between. The DNA for the CDR3 is TGTGCCAGCAGGGGGACCTATGGCAATCAGCCCCAGCATTTT. This translates into CASRGTYGNQPQHF.

The table lists this clonotype with a few counts. The chain couples TRBV2 to TRBJ2-7, with D possibly matching TRBD2 (7 bases). Germline V CDR1 and CDR2: SNHLY, FYNNEI. Between the trimmed V and J ends, which lost 4 bases and 4 bases, there was a span of 14 bases. The CDR3 contains 14 residues. CDR3 residues: CASSVAGAQYEQYF. The CDR3 nucleotides read TGTGCCAGCAGTGTGGCGGGGGCGCAGTACGAGCAGTACTTC.

On this clonotype: A clone one base away is much larger, so this may be a read error. The chain recombines TRBV4-3 with TRBJ2-7; weak D call: TRBD1 (6 bases). In germline, CDR1 is LGHNA, CDR2 YSLEER. This CDR3 region has 13 residues. Here the CDR3 reads CAGSQEQGWEQYF. Written as DNA, the CDR3 is TGCGCCGGCAGCCAAGAACAGGGCTGGGAGCAGTACTTC.

In regard to this clonotype: This may arise from a read error, as a much more abundant clone is one base away. The rearrangement joins TRBV7-2 to TRBJ1-4; D not certain. The CDR3 has 17 amino acids. The germline CDR1 and CDR2 sequences are SGHTA and FQGNSA. The CDR3: CASSLVGLGKANEELFF. Written as DNA, the CDR3 is TGTGCCAGCAGCTTAGTGGGCCTAGGGAAAGCTAATGAAGAACTGTTTTTT.

The chain uses TRBV7-9 and TRBJ2-1; a weak D match, TRBD2 (6 bases). Trimming left V 5 bases short and J 9 bases short, with 20 bases between. The CDR3 sequence is 15 residues long. Germline V CDR1 and CDR2: SEHNR, FQNEAQ (reference sequence). The CDR3 nucleotides are TGTGCCAGCAGCCCACCGGGACTCCTGGGCGGTGAGCAGTTCTTC. Translating gives CASSPPGLLGGEQFF.

This clonotype was counted at least ten times. The chain uses TRBV4-3 and TRBJ2-1, with TRBD2 identical over 7 bases. CDR1 is LGHNA and CDR2 is YSLEER in the germline V gene. The CDR3 length is 16 residues. J was trimmed by 3 bases and V by 2 bases; bases with no gene match: 7. CDR3 in amino acids: CASSQSGLADYNEQFF. In nucleotides, the CDR3 is TGCGCCAGCAGCCAATCCGGGCTAGCGGACTACAATGAGCAGTTCTTC.

In regard to this clonotype: A read error may explain this, as a much larger clone is one base away. The chain employs TRBV29-1 and TRBJ1-1; no definite D call. The CDR3 is made up of 11 amino acids. Germline values: CDR1 SQVTM, CDR2 ANQGSEA. CDR3 coding DNA: TGCAGCGTTGAAGATCTTACTGAAGCTCTCTTT. Protein sequence: CSVEDLTEALF.

This chain links TRBV4-3 with TRBJ2-5, with TRBD2 matching 7 bases. The length of the CDR3 is 14 residues. J was trimmed by 5 bases and V by 4 bases; bases with no gene match: 7. Germline V gives CDR1 LGHNA, CDR2 YSLEER. DNA for the CDR3: TGCGCCAGCAGCCCGACTAGCCGGGCCGAGACCCAGTACTTC. Its protein product is CASSPTSRAETQYF.

This clonotype was observed a handful of times. Its ends do not fully match the called genes, so a read error is possible. The V call is TRBV11-3, the J call TRBJ2-1, with 8 bases lining up with TRBD2. The CDR3 loop spans 11 amino acids. The germline gives CDR1 SGHNT, CDR2 YENEEA. CDR3: CAPGGLNVQFF. CDR3 coding DNA: TGTGCCCCGGGAGGGTTGAATGTGCAGTTCTTC.

This clonotype was counted many times. The chain combines TRBV6-5 with TRBJ2-7; D is undetermined. Trimming cost V 5 bases and J 6 bases, with 14 bases left between them. The CDR3 contains 13 residues. The V gene's germline CDR1 is MNHEY and CDR2 SVGAGI. CDR3 in amino acids: CASSPKLLGEQYF. The DNA for the CDR3 is TGTGCCAGCAGTCCGAAACTACTCGGCGAGCAGTACTTC.

On this clonotype itself: A read error may explain this, as a much larger clone is one base away. The J gene is TRBJ2-2, the V gene TRBV29-1; tentatively, D is TRBD1 or TRBD2 (5 bases each). Germline CDR1 and CDR2: SQVTM and ANQGSEA. This CDR3 comprises 14 residues. The germline V and J ends were trimmed by 7 bases and 0 bases, with 12 bases remaining between them. The CDR3 loop reads CSAGTASNTGELFF. DNA of the CDR3: TGCAGCGCTGGGACCGCCTCGAACACCGGGGAGCTGTTTTTT.

This clonotype was observed many times. This chain uses TRBV4-1 with TRBJ2-1; the D is unclear. Trimming took 0 bases from V and 6 from J, leaving 3 bases between them. Germline values: CDR1 MGHRA, CDR2 YSYEKL. This CDR3 spans 12 amino acids. In DNA form, the CDR3 reads TGCGCCAGCAGCCAAGATATCAATGAGCAGTTCTTC. This gives the protein CASSQDINEQFF.

On this clonotype itself: With a much larger clone just one base away, this may be a read error. The CDR3 bases are TGTGCCTGCAGCCAACAGAACACCGGGGAGCTGTTTTTT. It encodes CACSQQNTGELFF. The chain joins TRBV14 to TRBJ2-2, with D unresolved. Germline-derived CDR1 and CDR2 are SGHDN and FVKESK. The CDR3 consists of 13 residues. Based on the CDR3 plus reference TRBV14 and TRBJ2-2, the full variable domain is EAGVTQFPSHSVIEKGQTVTLRCDPISGHDNLYWYRRVMGKEIKFLLHFVKESKQDESGMPNNRFLAERTGGTYSTLKVQPAELEDSGVYFCACSQQNTGELFFGEGSRLTVL.

This clonotype was observed many times. The chain carries TRBV5-1 and TRBJ2-3; maybe TRBD1 (5 bases). Germline loops: CDR1 SGHRS, CDR2 YFSETQ. The CDR3 spans 15 residues. The ends were cut back, 4 bases at V and 0 bases at J, with 12 bases in the middle. The CDR3 spells CASSADRPSTDTQYF. The DNA for the CDR3 is TGCGCCAGCAGCGCCGACAGACCTAGCACAGATACGCAGTATTTT.

In its sample, this clonotype was seen a few times. The V gene is TRBV6-1, the J gene TRBJ2-7; perhaps TRBD1 as D (6 bases). V dropped 6 bases and J dropped 2 bases, with 14 bases sitting between them. Looked up from germline, CDR1 is MNHNS and CDR2 is SASEGT. The length of the CDR3 is 14 residues. This CDR3 is CASSPFGQTYEQYF. CDR3 DNA: TGTGCCAGCAGCCCCTTTGGACAGACCTACGAGCAGTACTTC.

As concerns this clonotype: The junction does not match germline at one end; this may be a read error. V gene TRBV7-9 combines with J gene TRBJ2-7; 13 positions agree with TRBD2. The CDR3 runs 18 residues. Germline V CDR1 and CDR2: SEHNR, FQNEAQ (reference sequence). The CDR3 coding sequence is TGTGCCAGCAGCGGGCCTGGGACTAGCGGGACCTACTCCTGCGAGCAGTACTTC. It specifies CASSGPGTSGTYSCEQYF.